These 27 T cell receptor beta chains share one sample of origin, sequenced in a study of patients and donors after allogeneic stem cell transplantation. TCRdb called the RT-PCR reads again in MiXCR, with one record for every CDR3 protein. The sample carries about a million distinct CDR3 sequences, 18% recorded once. The sequenced material came from blood, either unsorted or a sorted T cell fraction (not recorded which). These receptors were taken from a human donor who was either an allogeneic HSCT recipient or a stem cell or donor lymphocyte infusion donor (not recorded which). It is not recorded whose cells these are; they may come from a transplant donor.

This clonotype has just one count. The chain carries TRBV20-1 and TRBJ2-7; D is possibly TRBD1 or TRBD2 (6 bases each). Germline-derived CDR1 and CDR2 are DFQATT and SNEGSKA (reference sequence). This CDR3 contains 14 residues. V shed 5 bases and J shed 6 bases, with 20 bases lying between them. CDR3 in amino acids: CSASPARGGLEQYF. In DNA form, the CDR3 reads TGCAGTGCTTCCCCTGCGCGAGGGGGGCTCGAGCAGTACTTC.

The chain is built from TRBV4-2 and TRBJ2-3; D is perhaps TRBD1 (6 bases). The V and J ends lost 3 bases and 1 base respectively, with 11 bases between them. The CDR3 is 15 amino acids. Germline V gene sequence: CDR1 LGHNA, CDR2 YNFKEQ. Written as DNA, the CDR3 is TGTGCCAGCAGCCAGTCCAGGGGCGGCACAGATACGCAGTATTTT. This encodes CASSQSRGGTDTQYF.

This clonotype was observed a handful of times. The chain uses TRBV24-1 and TRBJ2-3, with D perhaps matching TRBD1 or TRBD2 (5 bases each). Trimming took off 6 bases at V and 5 bases at J, with 20 bases between the two ends. Germline CDR1 and CDR2: KGHDR and SFDVKD. CDR3 size: 16 residues. The chain's CDR3 is CATSQSEVLRGDTQYF. DNA of the CDR3: TGTGCCACCAGTCAATCTGAGGTCTTGAGGGGAGATACGCAGTATTTT.

This clonotype was seen ten or more times. The V call is TRBV9, the J call TRBJ1-5; tentatively, D is TRBD1 (5 bases). Germline V CDR1 and CDR2: SGDLS, YYNGEE. This CDR3 has 15 amino acids. V lost 0 bases and J 4 bases, leaving 11 bases between the germline ends. The DNA of the CDR3 is TGTGCCAGCAGCGTAGAGGGGTTATTTAATCAGCCCCAGCATTTT. This translates into CASSVEGLFNQPQHF. Full variable domain (outside the CDR3, taken from reference TRBV9 and TRBJ1-5): DSGVTQTPKHLITATGQRVTLRCSPRSGDLSVYWYQQSLDQGLQFLIQYYNGEERAKGNILERFSAQQFPDLHSELNLSSLELGDSALYFCASSVEGLFNQPQHFGDGTRLSIL.

V and J are TRBV6-1 and TRBJ1-1, with D uncertain. V lost 4 bases to trimming and J lost 3 bases, with 15 bases between them. The CDR3 consists of 15 residues. Germline CDR1 is MNHNS and CDR2 is SASEGT. The CDR3 DNA is TGTGCCAGCAGTGCCGGGCCGTGGCCAGACACTGAAGCTTTCTTT. It yields the protein CASSAGPWPDTEAFF.

This chain uses TRBV6-5 with TRBJ2-5; 7 bases match TRBD1. Germline loops: CDR1 MNHEY, CDR2 SVGAGI. J gave up 13 bases and V 6 bases, and 11 bases lay outside the gene matches. CDR3 length: 12 amino acids. The CDR3 spells CASSSGQAERYF. The CDR3, as DNA: TGTGCCAGCAGCTCAGGACAGGCGGAACGGTACTTC.

The table lists this clonotype with a few counts. J is TRBJ1-2 and V is TRBV6-1; D is ambiguous. Trimming shortened V by 5 bases and J by 7 bases, and 17 bases separated the two germline ends. Germline CDR1 and CDR2: MNHNS and SASEGT. The CDR3 spans 14 residues. CDR3 amino acids: CASSRTRNLGGYTF. CDR3 in DNA: TGTGCCAGCAGTCGGACCCGTAATCTGGGTGGCTACACCTTC.

The V call is TRBV6-5, the J call TRBJ1-2; D not certain. This CDR3 contains 11 residues. The germline CDR1 and CDR2 sequences are MNHEY and SVGAGI. V was pared by 6 bases and J by 1 base, with 3 bases between. CDR3 loop: CASRNNYGYTF. For the CDR3, the DNA is TGTGCCAGCAGGAATAACTATGGCTACACCTTC.

This clonotype was seen many times. The chain has TRBV10-3 and TRBJ2-7, with no clear D. CDR1 is ENHRY, CDR2 SYGVKD, per germline. The CDR3 spans 15 residues. V gave up 5 bases and J gave up 6 bases, with 20 bases separating them. CDR3 in amino acids: CAISKAQTKTSEQYF. The CDR3, as DNA: TGTGCCATCAGTAAAGCGCAGACGAAGACGTCCGAGCAGTACTTC.

The chain joins TRBV18 to TRBJ2-3; no clear D. Germline V gene sequence: CDR1 KGHSH, CDR2 LQKENI. V was clipped by 2 bases and J by 3 bases, with 9 bases between them. The CDR3 is 14 amino acids. CDR3 coding DNA: TGTGCCAGCTCACCAGACACGAGGACAGATACGCAGTATTTT. Encoded protein: CASSPDTRTDTQYF.

This clonotype showed up just a few times. V is TRBV20-1 and J is TRBJ1-2, with D maybe TRBD1 (5 bases). V was clipped by 7 bases and J by 8 bases, with 17 bases between them. In germline, CDR1 is DFQATT, CDR2 SNEGSKA (reference sequence). This CDR3 is 12 amino acids long. CDR3 in amino acids: CSVRKGRAGYTF. Here the CDR3 DNA reads TGCAGTGTGAGAAAGGGCAGGGCAGGCTACACCTTC.

The chain has TRBV24-1 and TRBJ1-3; D is unclear. CDR3 length: 18 residues. V was trimmed by 7 bases and J by 2 bases, leaving 23 bases between them. CDR1 and CDR2 (germline): KGHDR, SFDVKD. The CDR3 region is CATRGRRHQLHPGNTIYF. The CDR3 DNA is TGTGCCACCAGAGGTCGGCGCCACCAACTACACCCTGGAAACACCATATATTTT.

V and J are TRBV2 and TRBJ2-5, with 9 bases fitting TRBD2. V lost 3 bases, J lost 2 bases, and 4 bases stayed unmatched. The CDR3 has 15 amino acids. Germline-derived CDR1 and CDR2 are SNHLY and FYNNEI. Here the CDR3 DNA reads TGTGCCAGCAGTGAGACTAGCGGAACACAAGAGACCCAGTACTTC. Its protein is CASSETSGTQETQYF.

This sequence joins TRBV12-3 or TRBV12-4 and TRBJ1-1; D gene uncertain. V lost 9 bases to trimming and J lost 3 bases, with 11 bases between them. The CDR3 is 12 residues long. The CDR3 is CARSTEYTEAFF. The CDR3 region has the DNA TGTGCCAGAAGTACAGAGTACACTGAAGCTTTCTTT.

This chain uses TRBV7-6 with TRBJ2-3, with 12 bases fitting TRBD2. This CDR3 is built from 16 residues. Looked up from germline, CDR1 is SGHVS and CDR2 is FNYEAQ. Germline trimming cut 3 bases from V and 5 bases from J; bases unmatched to any gene: 6. The CDR3 region has the DNA TGTGCCAGCAGCTTCGCCCGACTAGCGGGGGTAGATACGCAGTATTTT. This translates into CASSFARLAGVDTQYF.

This clonotype occurred a few times. V usage is TRBV7-9 and J usage is TRBJ2-3; 7 nucleotides match TRBD2. Trimming cost V 6 bases and J 3 bases; bases outside gene matches: 9. CDR3 length: 15 amino acids. Germline loops: CDR1 SEHNR, CDR2 FQNEAQ (reference sequence). The CDR3 DNA follows: TGTGCCAGCAGGCCCGGGGGGTACGGTACAGATACGCAGTATTTT. Translated: CASRPGGYGTDTQYF. The variable domain in full, completed from reference TRBV7-9 and TRBJ2-3, reads DTGVSQNPRHKITKRGQNVTFRCDPISEHNRLYWYRQTLGQGPEFLTYFQNEAQLEKSRLLSDRFSAERPKGSFSTLEIQRTEQGDSAMYLCASRPGGYGTDTQYFGPGTRLTVL.

V usage is TRBV5-8 and J usage is TRBJ2-1; D remains unclear. Between the trimmed V and J ends, which lost 0 bases and 5 bases, there was a span of 12 bases. The CDR3 has 15 amino acids. Germline values: CDR1 SGHTS, CDR2 YDEGEE. The CDR3 loop reads CASSLEPGIHNEQFF. CDR3 DNA sequence: TGTGCCAGCAGCTTGGAACCCGGCATCCACAATGAGCAGTTCTTC.

This clonotype has more than one count but fewer than ten. The chain carries TRBV20-1 and TRBJ2-3, with 10 bases lining up with TRBD2. V was clipped by 1 base and J by 2 bases; unmatched bases: 3. Germline V gene lookup returns CDR1 DFQATT and CDR2 SNEGSKA (reference sequence). This CDR3 is built from 15 residues. The CDR3, as DNA: TGCAGTGCTAGAGGACTAGCGGGCCTCACAGATACGCAGTATTTT. Its protein product is CSARGLAGLTDTQYF.

This clonotype was found a few times. This sequence joins TRBV12-3 or TRBV12-4 and TRBJ2-7; D is ambiguous. The CDR3 is 12 residues long. With 5 bases removed from V and 3 bases from J, the gap between germline ends came to 8 bases. The CDR3 sequence: CASSPRFYEQYF. The CDR3 nucleotides read TGTGCCAGCAGTCCGCGATTCTACGAGCAGTACTTC.

The rearrangement uses TRBV20-1 and TRBJ2-7; 7 bases fit TRBD1. CDR3 size: 11 residues. The J segment lost 3 bases and the V segment lost 5 bases, leaving 1 base of the junction unmatched. The germline gives CDR1 DFQATT, CDR2 SNEGSKA (reference sequence). CDR3 protein: CSAGDSYEQYF. The CDR3 nucleotides are TGCAGTGCTGGGGACAGCTACGAGCAGTACTTC.

The V call is TRBV7-9, the J call TRBJ2-7, with D perhaps given as TRBD1 or TRBD2 (5 bases each). Germline loops: CDR1 SEHNR, CDR2 FQNEAQ (reference sequence). Trimming removed 9 bases from V and 2 bases from J, with 14 bases in between. The CDR3 covers 13 residues. CDR3 sequence: CASGGVGAYEQYF. Here the CDR3 DNA reads TGTGCCAGTGGGGGAGTGGGGGCCTACGAGCAGTACTTC. The full variable domain, rest sourced from reference TRBV7-9 and TRBJ2-7, is DTGVSQNPRHKITKRGQNVTFRCDPISEHNRLYWYRQTLGQGPEFLTYFQNEAQLEKSRLLSDRFSAERPKGSFSTLEIQRTEQGDSAMYLCASGGVGAYEQYFGPGTRLTVT.

This chain connects TRBV7-9 to TRBJ2-3; unclear D gene. Trimming cost V 1 base and J 2 bases, with 10 bases left between them. The CDR3 has 15 amino acids. The germline gives CDR1 SEHNR, CDR2 FQNEAQ (reference sequence). For the CDR3, the DNA is TGTGCCAGCAGCTTAGGTTTTGGTGACACAGATACGCAGTATTTT. This encodes CASSLGFGDTDTQYF. The variable domain in full, completed from reference TRBV7-9 and TRBJ2-3, reads DTGVSQNPRHKITKRGQNVTFRCDPISEHNRLYWYRQTLGQGPEFLTYFQNEAQLEKSRLLSDRFSAERPKGSFSTLEIQRTEQGDSAMYLCASSLGFGDTDTQYFGPGTRLTVL.

This clonotype was recorded a few times. This chain connects TRBV4-2 to TRBJ1-6; TRBD1 is a possible D gene (6 bases). Germline V CDR1 and CDR2: LGHNA, YNFKEQ. V dropped 4 bases and J dropped 7 bases, with 20 bases sitting between them. This CDR3 region has 17 residues. The CDR3 loop reads CASSPNRQARRNSPLHF. The CDR3 DNA reads as TGTGCCAGCAGCCCGAACCGACAGGCAAGGAGGAATTCACCCCTCCACTTT.

In this sample, this clonotype turned up a few times. The V gene is TRBV3-1, the J gene TRBJ2-2; D remains ambiguous. This CDR3 has 19 residues. CDR1 is LGHDT, CDR2 YNNKEL, per germline (reference sequence). Trimming pared 0 bases from V and 6 bases from J, leaving 23 bases between. The CDR3 here is CASSQDWTLEQPWPGELFF. CDR3 nucleotides: TGTGCCAGCAGCCAAGATTGGACCCTAGAGCAGCCGTGGCCCGGGGAGCTGTTTTTT.

This clonotype was counted a few times. The chain recombines TRBV7-3 with TRBJ2-3; D may be TRBD2 (5 bases). Trimming shortened V by 5 bases and J by 11 bases, and 23 bases separated the two germline ends. CDR1 is SGHTA and CDR2 is FQGTGA in the germline V gene. This CDR3 is 15 amino acids long. As DNA, the CDR3 is TGTGCCAGCAGCCCCCCAGGTCCGGGGATCGGAGAGCAGTATTTT. Residues: CASSPPGPGIGEQYF.

The gene calls are TRBV6-1 and TRBJ1-5, with TRBD1 as a possible D gene (6 bases). This CDR3 comprises 16 residues. V was pared by 5 bases and J by 2 bases, with 16 bases between. From germline, CDR1 is MNHNS and CDR2 SASEGT. The CDR3, as DNA: TGTGCCAGCAGTCGGTCGGGGGCAGTAGGCAATCAGCCCCAGCATTTT. Translation: CASSRSGAVGNQPQHF.

This clonotype appeared a few times. V is TRBV5-1 and J is TRBJ1-5, with D tentatively TRBD1 (5 bases). The CDR3 runs 13 residues. The V end was cut by 3 bases, the J end by 4 bases, with 8 bases between. Germline values: CDR1 SGHRS, CDR2 YFSETQ. In DNA, the CDR3 is TGCGCCAGCAGCTGGGACCCGAATCAGCCCCAGCATTTT. This sequence encodes CASSWDPNQPQHF.